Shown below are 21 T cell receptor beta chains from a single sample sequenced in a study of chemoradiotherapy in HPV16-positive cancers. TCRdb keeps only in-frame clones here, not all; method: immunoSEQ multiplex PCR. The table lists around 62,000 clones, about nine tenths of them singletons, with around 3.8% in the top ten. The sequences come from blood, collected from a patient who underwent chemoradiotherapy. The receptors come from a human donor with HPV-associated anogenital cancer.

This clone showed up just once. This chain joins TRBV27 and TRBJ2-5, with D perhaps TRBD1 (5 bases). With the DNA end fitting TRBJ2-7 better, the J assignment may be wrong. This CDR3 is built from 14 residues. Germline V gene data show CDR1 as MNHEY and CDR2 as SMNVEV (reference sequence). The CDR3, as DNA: TGTGCCAGCAGTTTAAGTGACAGCTCCTACGAGCAGTACTTC. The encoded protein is CASSLSDSSYEQYF.

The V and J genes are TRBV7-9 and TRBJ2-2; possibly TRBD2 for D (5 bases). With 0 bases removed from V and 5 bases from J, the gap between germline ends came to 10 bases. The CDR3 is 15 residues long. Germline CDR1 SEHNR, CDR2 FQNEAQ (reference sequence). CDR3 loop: CASSLAGAGTGELFF. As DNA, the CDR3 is TGTGCCAGCAGCTTAGCGGGAGCAGGAACCGGGGAGCTGTTTTTT.

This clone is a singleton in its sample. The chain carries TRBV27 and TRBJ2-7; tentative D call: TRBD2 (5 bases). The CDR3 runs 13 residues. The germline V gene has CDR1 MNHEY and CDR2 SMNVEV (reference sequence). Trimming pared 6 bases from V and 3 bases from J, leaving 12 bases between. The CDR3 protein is CASRLSGVYEQYF. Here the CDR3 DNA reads TGTGCCAGCAGATTAAGCGGAGTCTACGAGCAGTACTTC.

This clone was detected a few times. CDR3 nucleotides: TGCGCCAGCAGCCCGGACGTCGGCTATGGCTACACCTTC. Its translation: CASSPDVGYGYTF. V and J are TRBV5-1 and TRBJ1-2, with no clear D. CDR1 and CDR2 (germline): SGHRS, YFSETQ. This CDR3 has 13 amino acids. V was clipped by 4 bases and J by 4 bases, with 11 bases between them.

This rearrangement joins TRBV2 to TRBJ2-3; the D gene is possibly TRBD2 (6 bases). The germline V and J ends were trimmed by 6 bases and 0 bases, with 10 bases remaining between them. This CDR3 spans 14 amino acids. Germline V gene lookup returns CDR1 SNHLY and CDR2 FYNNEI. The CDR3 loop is CASRSGTSTDTQYF. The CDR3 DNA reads TGTGCCAGCAGATCAGGGACTAGCACAGATACGCAGTATTTT.

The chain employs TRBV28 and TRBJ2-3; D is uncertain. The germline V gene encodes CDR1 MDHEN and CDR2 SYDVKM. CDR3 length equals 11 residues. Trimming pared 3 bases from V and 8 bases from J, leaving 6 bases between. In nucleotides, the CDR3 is TGTGCCAGCAGTTTTTTGGGTACGCAGTATTTT. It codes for CASSFLGTQYF.

In DNA form, the CDR3 reads TGTGCCAGCAGCTGGGTGGTGTCGGGGACCCAAGAGACCCAGTACTTC. Protein sequence: CASSWVVSGTQETQYF. V usage is TRBV11-2 and J usage is TRBJ2-5, with D perhaps being TRBD1 or TRBD2 (5 bases each). CDR3 length: 16 residues. CDR1 and CDR2 (germline): SGHAT, FQNNGV. V was cut by 4 bases and J by 1 base, with 16 bases left in between. Full variable domain (missing parts from reference TRBV11-2 and TRBJ2-5): EAGVAQSPRYKIIEKRQSVAFWCNPISGHATLYWYQQILGQGPKLLIQFQNNGVVDDSQLPKDRFSAERLKGVDSTLKIQPAKLEDSAVYLCASSWVVSGTQETQYFGPGTRLLVL.

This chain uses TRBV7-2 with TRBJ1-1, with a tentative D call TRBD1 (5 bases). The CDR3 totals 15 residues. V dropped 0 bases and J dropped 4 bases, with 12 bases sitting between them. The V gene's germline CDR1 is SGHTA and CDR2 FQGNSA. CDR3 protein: CASSLAGSGGTEAFF. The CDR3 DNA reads TGTGCCAGCAGCTTAGCCGGCAGCGGGGGCACTGAAGCTTTCTTT. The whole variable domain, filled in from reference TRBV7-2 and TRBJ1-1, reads GAGVSQSPSNKVTEKGKDVELRCDPISGHTALYWYRQSLGQGLEFLIYFQGNSAPDKSGLPSDRFSAERTGGSVSTLTIQRTQQEDSAVYLCASSLAGSGGTEAFFGQGTRLTVV.

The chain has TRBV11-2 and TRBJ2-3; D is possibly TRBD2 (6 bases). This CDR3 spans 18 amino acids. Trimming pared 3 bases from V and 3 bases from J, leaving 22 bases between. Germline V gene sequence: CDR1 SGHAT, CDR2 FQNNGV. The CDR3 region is CASSLGILGAGPTDTQYF. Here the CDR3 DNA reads TGTGCCAGCAGCTTGGGGATTCTTGGGGCGGGGCCGACAGATACGCAGTATTTT.

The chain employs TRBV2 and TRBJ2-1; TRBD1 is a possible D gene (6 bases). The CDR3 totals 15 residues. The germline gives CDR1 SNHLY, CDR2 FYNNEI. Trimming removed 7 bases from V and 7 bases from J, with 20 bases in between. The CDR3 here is CASITGLLMGNEQFF. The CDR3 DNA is TGTGCCAGCATCACAGGGCTCCTGATGGGTAATGAGCAGTTCTTC.

CDR3 protein: CASSLAGEADTQYF. The CDR3 nucleotides are TGTGCCAGCAGTTTAGCGGGAGAAGCAGATACGCAGTATTTT. V is TRBV27 and J is TRBJ2-3, with TRBD2 identical over 7 bases. The CDR3 runs 14 residues. The junction had 3 bases not matched to a gene; V was cut back by 2 bases and J by 4 bases. CDR1 MNHEY and CDR2 SMNVEV come from the germline V gene (reference sequence).

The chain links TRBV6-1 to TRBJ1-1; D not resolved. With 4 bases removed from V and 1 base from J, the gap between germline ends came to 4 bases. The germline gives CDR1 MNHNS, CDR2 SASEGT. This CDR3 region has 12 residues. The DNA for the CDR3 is TGTGCCAGCAGTGTCCAGAACACTGAAGCTTTCTTT. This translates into CASSVQNTEAFF.

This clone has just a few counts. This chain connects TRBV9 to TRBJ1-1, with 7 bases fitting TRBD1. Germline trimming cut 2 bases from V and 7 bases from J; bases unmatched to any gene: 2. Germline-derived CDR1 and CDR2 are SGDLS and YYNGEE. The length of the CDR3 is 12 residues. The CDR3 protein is CASSVTGIEAFF. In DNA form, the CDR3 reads TGTGCCAGCAGCGTGACAGGGATTGAAGCTTTCTTT.

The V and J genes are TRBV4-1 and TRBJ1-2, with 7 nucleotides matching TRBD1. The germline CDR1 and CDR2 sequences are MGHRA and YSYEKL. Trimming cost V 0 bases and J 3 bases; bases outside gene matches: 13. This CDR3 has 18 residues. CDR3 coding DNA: TGCGCCAGCAGCCAAGAAGAAACCGGACGCAGGGGGTACTATGGCTACACCTTC. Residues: CASSQEETGRRGYYGYTF.

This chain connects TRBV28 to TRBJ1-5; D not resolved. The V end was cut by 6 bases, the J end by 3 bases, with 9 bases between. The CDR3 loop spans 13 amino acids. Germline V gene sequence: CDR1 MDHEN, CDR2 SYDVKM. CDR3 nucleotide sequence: TGTGCCAGCAGCCCCGCCTCCAATCAGCCCCAGCATTTT. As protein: CASSPASNQPQHF.

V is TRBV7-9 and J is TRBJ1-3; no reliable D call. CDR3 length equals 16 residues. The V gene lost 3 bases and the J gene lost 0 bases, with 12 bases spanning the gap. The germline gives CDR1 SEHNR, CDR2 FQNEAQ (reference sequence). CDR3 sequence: CASSFLAFYSGNTIYF. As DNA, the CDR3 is TGTGCCAGCAGCTTTTTGGCGTTCTACTCTGGAAACACCATATATTTT. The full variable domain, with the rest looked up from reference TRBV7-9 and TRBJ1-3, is DTGVSQNPRHKITKRGQNVTFRCDPISEHNRLYWYRQTLGQGPEFLTYFQNEAQLEKSRLLSDRFSAERPKGSFSTLEIQRTEQGDSAMYLCASSFLAFYSGNTIYFGEGSWLTVV.

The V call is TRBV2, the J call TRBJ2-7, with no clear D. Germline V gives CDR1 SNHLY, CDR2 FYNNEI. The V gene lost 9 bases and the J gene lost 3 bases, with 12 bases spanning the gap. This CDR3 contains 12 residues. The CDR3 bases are TGTGCCAGTTACCCTGACAACTACGAGCAGTACTTC. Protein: CASYPDNYEQYF.

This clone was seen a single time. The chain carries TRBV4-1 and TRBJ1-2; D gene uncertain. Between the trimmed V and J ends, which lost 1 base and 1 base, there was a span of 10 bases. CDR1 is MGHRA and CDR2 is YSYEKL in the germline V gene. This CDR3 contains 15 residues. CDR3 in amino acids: CASSQGPGINYGYTF. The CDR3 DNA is TGCGCCAGCAGCCAAGGGCCAGGAATTAACTATGGCTACACCTTC.

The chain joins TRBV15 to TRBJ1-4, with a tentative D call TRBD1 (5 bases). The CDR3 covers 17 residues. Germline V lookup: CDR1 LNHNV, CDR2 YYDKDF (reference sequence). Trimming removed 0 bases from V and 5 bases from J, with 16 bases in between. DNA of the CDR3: TGTGCCACCAGCAGAGATCGATACGGCAGGGCGAATGAAAAACTGTTTTTT. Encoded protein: CATSRDRYGRANEKLFF.

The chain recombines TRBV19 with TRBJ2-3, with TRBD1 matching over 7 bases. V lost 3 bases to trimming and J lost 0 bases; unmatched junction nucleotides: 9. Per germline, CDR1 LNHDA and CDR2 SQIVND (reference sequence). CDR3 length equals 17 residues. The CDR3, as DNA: TGTGCCAGTAGTATGATAGGGGGCCGGTTTAGCACAGATACGCAGTATTTT. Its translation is CASSMIGGRFSTDTQYF.

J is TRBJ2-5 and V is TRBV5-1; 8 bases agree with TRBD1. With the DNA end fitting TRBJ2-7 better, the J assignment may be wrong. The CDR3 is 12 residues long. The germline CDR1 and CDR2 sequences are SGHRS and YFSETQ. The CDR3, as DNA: TGCGCCAGCAGCTTAACAGGGGGCGAGCAGTACTTC. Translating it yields CASSLTGGEQYF.